This T cell receptor beta chain comes out of a study of blood T cell repertoires in COVID-19. Overall study: The analysed material was cDNA or gDNA that came from T cells, B-cell-depleted T cells, or PBMCs.

With V trimmed by 5 bases and J by 10 bases, 7 bases remained unmatched. This CDR3 has 13 residues. The data were produced by immunoSEQ multiplex PCR, yet TCRdb's version contains in-frame clones alone and is incomplete. This sample has roughly 200,000 clones, with roughly 76% found just once. Sequences were obtained from peripheral blood. The chain carries TRBV12-3 or TRBV12-4 and TRBJ1-1; TRBD1 agrees at 10 bases. This TCR was recovered from a woman aged 40 to 50 with COVID-19, enrolled during active disease. CDR3 nucleotides: TGTGCCAGCAGTAGCGACAGGGGGCCTGTAGCTTTCTTT. This gives the protein CASSSDRGPVAFF.